This T cell receptor beta chain was documented in a study of T cell repertoires in ileal Crohn's disease. About the research overall: All patients had surgery for stricturing (61%) or penetrating (around 39%) disease. At postoperative colonoscopy, neoterminal ileum biopsies were taken as M6.

Overall study findings and caveats: Endoscopic recurrence occurred in every patient whose clonality exceeded 26.8%. Compared with non-smokers, active smokers at surgery showed more clonal expansions.

A word on this clone: Its antigen is not known.

TCRdb keeps only in-frame clones here, not all; method: immunoSEQ multiplex PCR. The data show about 11,000 clones, approximately 85% seen once. Described time point: neoterminal ileum biopsy at postoperative endoscopy, about 6 months after surgery. The CDR3 has 11 amino acids. CDR1 and CDR2 from the germline V gene are MNHEY and SMNVEV (reference sequence). Between the trimmed V and J ends, which lost 5 bases and 8 bases, there was a span of 9 bases. Sequencing input: ileal tissue. The receptor comes from an adult with Crohn's disease. V and J are TRBV27 and TRBJ1-2; D is possibly TRBD1 (5 bases). The CDR3 loop is CASSAGRGYTF. CDR3 in DNA: TGTGCCAGCAGTGCAGGGCGCGGCTACACCTTC.